This TCR beta chain was identified in a study of blood T cell repertoires in COVID-19. Study in general: Acute-phase and convalescent COVID-19 samples originated in the United States, Italy and Spain. PBMCs, B-cell-depleted T cells, or T cells were the source of the cDNA or gDNA that made up the material.

Authors' analysis steps: Estimated nucleated cell counts came from reference gene primer amplification. Sequencing used immunoSEQ multiplex PCR; TCRdb keeps in-frame clones, though not all of them. V, J and clone size were drawn from that table, and D and trimming were deduced from the DNA. The data hold 150,000 to 200,000 clones, with 80% to 85% observed a single time. The receptor was isolated from a human donor with acute or convalescent COVID-19. The donor label of this sample is uncertain. Source material: peripheral blood.

CDR3 residues: CASSDRGAHNEQFF. DNA for the CDR3: TGTGCCAGCAGTGATCGGGGGGCCCACAATGAGCAGTTCTTC. This chain uses TRBV2 with TRBJ2-1; D may be TRBD2 (7 bases). Germline V CDR1 and CDR2: SNHLY, FYNNEI. CDR3 size: 14 residues. V lost 3 bases and J 5 bases, leaving 11 bases between the germline ends.